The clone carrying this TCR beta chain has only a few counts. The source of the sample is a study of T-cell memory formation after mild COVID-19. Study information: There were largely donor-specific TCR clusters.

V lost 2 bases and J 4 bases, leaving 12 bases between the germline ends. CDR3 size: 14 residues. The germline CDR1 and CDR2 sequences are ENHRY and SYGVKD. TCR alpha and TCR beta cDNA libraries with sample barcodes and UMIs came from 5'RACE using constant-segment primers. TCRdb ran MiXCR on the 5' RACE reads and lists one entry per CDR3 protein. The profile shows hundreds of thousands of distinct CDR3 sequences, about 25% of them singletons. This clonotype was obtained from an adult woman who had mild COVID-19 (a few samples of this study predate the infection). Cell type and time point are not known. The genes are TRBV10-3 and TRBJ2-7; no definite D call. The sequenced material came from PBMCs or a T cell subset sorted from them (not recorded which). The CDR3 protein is CAISEEDWAYEQYF. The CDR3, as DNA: TGTGCCATCAGTGAGGAGGATTGGGCTTACGAGCAGTACTTC.